This TCR beta chain derives from a study of T cell changes during pregnancy in multiple sclerosis. The ends were cut back, 5 bases at V and 3 bases at J, with 17 bases in the middle. This CDR3 spans 15 amino acids. The germline V gene has CDR1 MDHEN and CDR2 SYDVKM. The protocol was immunoSEQ multiplex PCR, while the TCRdb copy is restricted to in-frame clones and leaves out a portion. This sample yields approximately 49,000 clones, of which 88% are seen a single time; 1.2% belongs to the top ten. This TCR derives from a female donor with multiple sclerosis, enrolled in a pregnancy study. Specimen: CD4+ T cells from peripheral blood mononuclear cells, collected in the second trimester of pregnancy. The J gene is TRBJ2-7, the V gene TRBV28, with D tentatively TRBD2 (6 bases). CDR3 sequence (DNA): TGTGCCAGCAGTCCCCCGGGACTGAGGAGCTACGAGCAGTACTTC. Translation gives CASSPPGLRSYEQYF.